The source of this TCR beta chain is a study of blood T cell repertoires in COVID-19. About the study: Acute and convalescent COVID-19 specimens originated in the United States, Italy and Spain. In each case, the material was cDNA or gDNA derived from T cells, B-cell-depleted T cells, or PBMCs.

The CDR3 loop spans 15 amino acids. Germline CDR1 is SGHKS and CDR2 is YYEKEE (reference sequence). V was cut by 2 bases and J by 5 bases, with 13 bases left in between. Produced via immunoSEQ multiplex PCR; TCRdb's table is partial and in-frame only. The sample shows 120,000 or so clones, roughly 89% of them seen only once. The sequence derives from a man between 40 and 49 years old with acute or convalescent COVID-19. Sequencing was carried out using peripheral blood. J is TRBJ2-2 and V is TRBV5-5; D unclear. The CDR3 region is CASSLASSLTGELFF. CDR3 in DNA: TGTGCCAGCAGCTTAGCGAGCAGTCTGACCGGGGAGCTGTTTTTT.